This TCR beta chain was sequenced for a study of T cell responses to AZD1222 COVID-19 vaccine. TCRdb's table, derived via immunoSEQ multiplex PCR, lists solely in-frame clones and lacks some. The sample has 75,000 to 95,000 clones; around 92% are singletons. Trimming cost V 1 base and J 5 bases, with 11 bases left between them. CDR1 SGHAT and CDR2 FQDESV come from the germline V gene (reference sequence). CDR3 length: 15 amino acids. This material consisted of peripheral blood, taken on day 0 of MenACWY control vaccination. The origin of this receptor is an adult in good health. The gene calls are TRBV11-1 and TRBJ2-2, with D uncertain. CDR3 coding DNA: TGTGCCAGCAGCTTAGAGACGCAACTGACCGGGGAGCTGTTTTTT. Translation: CASSLETQLTGELFF. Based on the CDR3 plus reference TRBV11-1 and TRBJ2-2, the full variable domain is EAEVAQSPRYKITEKSQAVAFWCDPISGHATLYWYRQILGQGPELLVQFQDESVVDDSQLPKDRFSAERLKGVDSTLKIQPAELGDSAMYLCASSLETQLTGELFFGEGSRLTVL.